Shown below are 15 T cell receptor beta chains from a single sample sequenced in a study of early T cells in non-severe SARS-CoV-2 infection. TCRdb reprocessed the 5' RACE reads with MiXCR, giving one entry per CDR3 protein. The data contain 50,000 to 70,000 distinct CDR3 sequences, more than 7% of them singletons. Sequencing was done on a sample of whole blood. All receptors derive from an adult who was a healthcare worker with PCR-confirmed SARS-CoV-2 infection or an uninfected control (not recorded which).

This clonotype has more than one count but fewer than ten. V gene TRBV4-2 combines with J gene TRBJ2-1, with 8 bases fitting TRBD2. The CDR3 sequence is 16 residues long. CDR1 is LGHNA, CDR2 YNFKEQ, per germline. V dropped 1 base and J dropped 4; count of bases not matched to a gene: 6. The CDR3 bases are TGTGCCAGCAGCCAAGGTACTAGCGGATTGTACAATGAGCAGTTCTTC. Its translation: CASSQGTSGLYNEQFF.

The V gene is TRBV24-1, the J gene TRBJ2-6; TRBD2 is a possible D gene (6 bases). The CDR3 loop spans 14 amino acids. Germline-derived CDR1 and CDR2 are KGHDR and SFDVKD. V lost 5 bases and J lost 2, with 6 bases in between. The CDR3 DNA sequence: TGTGCCACCAGTGCGGGGGCTGGGGCCAACGTCCTGACTTTC. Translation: CATSAGAGANVLTF.

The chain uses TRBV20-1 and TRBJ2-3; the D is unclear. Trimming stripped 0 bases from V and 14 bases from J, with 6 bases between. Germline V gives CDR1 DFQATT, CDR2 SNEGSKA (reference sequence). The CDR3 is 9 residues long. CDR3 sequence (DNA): TGCAGTGCTAGAGATGGTGGGTATTTT. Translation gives CSARDGGYF.

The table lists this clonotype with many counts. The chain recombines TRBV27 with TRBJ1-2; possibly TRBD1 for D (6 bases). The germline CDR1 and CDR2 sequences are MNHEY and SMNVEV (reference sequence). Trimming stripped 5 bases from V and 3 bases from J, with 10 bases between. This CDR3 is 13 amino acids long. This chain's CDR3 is CASSPDSYYGYTF. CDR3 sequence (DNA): TGTGCCAGCAGTCCGGACAGCTACTATGGCTACACCTTC.

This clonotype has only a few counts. The CDR3 sequence: CASSLRQGPMNTEAFF. Here the CDR3 DNA reads TGCGCCAGCAGCTTACGTCAGGGACCCATGAACACTGAAGCTTTCTTT. The chain uses TRBV5-1 and TRBJ1-1; D might be TRBD1 (5 bases). CDR1 and CDR2 from the germline V gene are SGHRS and YFSETQ. This CDR3 spans 16 amino acids. V was trimmed by 2 bases and J by 0 bases, leaving 14 bases between them.

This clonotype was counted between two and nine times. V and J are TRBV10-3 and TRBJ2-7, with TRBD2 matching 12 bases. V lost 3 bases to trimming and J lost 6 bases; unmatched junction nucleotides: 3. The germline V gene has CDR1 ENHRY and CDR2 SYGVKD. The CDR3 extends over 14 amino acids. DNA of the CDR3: TGTGCCATCAGTGACTCACTAGCGGGAGGCGAGCAGTACTTC. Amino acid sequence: CAISDSLAGGEQYF.

In nucleotides, the CDR3 is TGCAGCGTCCCCGGGACTCCAAAAGCAGATGAGCAGTTCTTC. It yields the protein CSVPGTPKADEQFF. The rearrangement uses TRBV29-1 and TRBJ2-1; D may be TRBD2 (6 bases). The CDR3 loop spans 14 amino acids. CDR1 and CDR2 from the germline V gene are SQVTM and ANQGSEA. The V gene lost 6 bases and the J gene lost 8 bases, with 20 bases spanning the gap.

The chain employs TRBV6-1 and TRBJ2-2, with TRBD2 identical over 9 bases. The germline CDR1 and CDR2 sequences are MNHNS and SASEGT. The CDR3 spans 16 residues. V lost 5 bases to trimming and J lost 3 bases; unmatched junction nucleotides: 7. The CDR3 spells CASSLYERGDTGELFF. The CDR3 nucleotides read TGTGCCAGCAGTCTGTACGAGCGGGGGGACACCGGGGAGCTGTTTTTT.

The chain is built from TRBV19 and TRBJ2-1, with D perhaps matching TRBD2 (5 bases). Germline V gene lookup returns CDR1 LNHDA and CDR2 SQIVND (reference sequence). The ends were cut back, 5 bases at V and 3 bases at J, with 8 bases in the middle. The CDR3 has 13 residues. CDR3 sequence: CASSPGIYNEQFF. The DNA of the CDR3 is TGTGCCAGTAGTCCCGGGATCTACAATGAGCAGTTCTTC.

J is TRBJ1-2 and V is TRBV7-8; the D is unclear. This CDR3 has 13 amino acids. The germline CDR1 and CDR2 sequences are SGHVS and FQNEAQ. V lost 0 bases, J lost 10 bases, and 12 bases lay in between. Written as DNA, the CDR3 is TGTGCCAGCAGCTTAGCCGGAACTATGGACTACACCTTC. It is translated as CASSLAGTMDYTF.

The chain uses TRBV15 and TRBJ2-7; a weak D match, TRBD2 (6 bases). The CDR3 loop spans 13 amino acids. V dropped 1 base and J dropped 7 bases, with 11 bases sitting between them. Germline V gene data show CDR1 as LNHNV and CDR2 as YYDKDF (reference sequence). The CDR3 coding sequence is TGTGCCACCAGCAGAGGGCTCGCGGGGGAGCAGTACTTC. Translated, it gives CATSRGLAGEQYF.

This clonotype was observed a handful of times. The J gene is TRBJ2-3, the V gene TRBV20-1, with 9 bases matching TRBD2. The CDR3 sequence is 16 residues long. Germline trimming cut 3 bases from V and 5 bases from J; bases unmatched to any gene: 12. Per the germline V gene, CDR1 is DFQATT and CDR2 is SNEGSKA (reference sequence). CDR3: CSASLLAGAVGDTQYF. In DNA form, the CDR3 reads TGCAGTGCTAGCTTGTTAGCGGGAGCAGTAGGAGATACGCAGTATTTT.

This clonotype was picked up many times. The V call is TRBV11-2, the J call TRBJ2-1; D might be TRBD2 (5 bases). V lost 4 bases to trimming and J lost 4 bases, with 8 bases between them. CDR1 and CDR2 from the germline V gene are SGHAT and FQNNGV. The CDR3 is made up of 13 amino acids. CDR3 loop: CASSSGIYNEQFF. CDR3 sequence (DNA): TGTGCCAGCAGCTCGGGGATATACAATGAGCAGTTCTTC.

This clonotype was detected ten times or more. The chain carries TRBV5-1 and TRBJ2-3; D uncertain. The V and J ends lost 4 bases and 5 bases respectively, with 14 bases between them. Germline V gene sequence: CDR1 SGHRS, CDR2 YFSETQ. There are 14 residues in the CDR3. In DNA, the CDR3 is TGCGCCAGCAGCCCCCTGGGTCGAGAAGATACGCAGTATTTT. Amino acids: CASSPLGREDTQYF.

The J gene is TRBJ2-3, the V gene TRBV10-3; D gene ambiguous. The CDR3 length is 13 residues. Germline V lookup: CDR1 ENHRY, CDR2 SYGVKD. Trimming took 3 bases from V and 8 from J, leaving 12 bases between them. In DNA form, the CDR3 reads TGTGCCATCAGTGATTTCTTGCAAAGTACGCAGTATTTT. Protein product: CAISDFLQSTQYF.